The rows below give T cell receptor beta chains drawn from one sample of a study of OX40 agonist ivuxolimab in advanced cancers. Method: immunoSEQ multiplex PCR; TCRdb's copy keeps in-frame clones and lacks some. Here the sample spans about 62,000 clones, roughly 80% being singletons. Source: CD4+ or CD8+ T cells sorted from blood, taken in a trial of the OX40 agonist ivuxolimab. The receptors stem from an adult with an advanced solid tumor such as melanoma, head and neck, liver or kidney cancer. Each CDR3 is given with its conserved first and last residue. D genes are given only for firm matches. Only part of the rows carry a size: once, few, many, or a class if the clone is expanded.

-	TRBV4-2	-	TRBJ1-5	CASSQEGGQPQHF	TGTGCCAGCAGCCAAGAAGGGGGTCAGCCCCAGCATTTT
once	TRBV9	TRBD2	TRBJ2-1	CASSFRTSGYYNEQFF	TGTGCCAGCAGCTTCCGGACTAGCGGTTACTACAATGAGCAGTTCTTC
-	TRBV5-1	-	TRBJ2-3	CASRDSTHDTQYF	TGCGCCAGCAGGGACAGTACTCACGATACGCAGTATTTT
few	TRBV18	-	TRBJ2-7	CASSLSAATANEQYF	TGTGCCAGCTCACTTTCCGCCGCGACCGCCAACGAGCAGTACTTC
-	TRBV4-2	-	TRBJ1-2	CASSQDQGRSGFVKGYTF	TGTGCCAGCAGCCAAGACCAGGGGCGTAGTGGTTTCGTAAAGGGCTACACCTTC
-	TRBV19	TRBD1	TRBJ2-5	CASRTGNAQYF	TGTGCCAGTCGGACAGGGAATGCCCAGTACTTC
-	TRBV28	TRBD1	TRBJ2-2	CASSLRQGARLAGELFF	TGTGCCAGCAGTTTACGGCAGGGGGCACGATTGGCCGGGGAGCTGTTTTTT
-	TRBV13	-	TRBJ1-3	CASSSQGPSSSGNTIYF	TGTGCCAGCAGCTCCCAAGGACCGTCGAGCTCTGGAAACACCATATATTTT
-	TRBV9	-	TRBJ1-4	CASSVVISGGSNEKLFF	TGTGCCAGCAGCGTAGTTATATCCGGGGGGTCTAATGAAAAACTGTTTTTT
-	TRBV4-3	-	TRBJ2-1	CASSQREVFHEQFF	TGCGCCAGCAGTCAAAGGGAGGTATTCCATGAGCAGTTCTTC
once	TRBV4-1	TRBD2	TRBJ2-1	CASSQDHSGSYNEQFF	TGCGCCAGCAGCCAAGATCATAGCGGGAGCTACAATGAGCAGTTCTTC
-	TRBV9	-	TRBJ2-2	CASSVRGDTGELFF	TGTGCCAGCAGCGTACGGGGAGACACCGGGGAGCTGTTTTTT
-	TRBV5-3	TRBD1	TRBJ1-4	CARSLGGKVRKKLFF	TGTGCCAGAAGCTTAGGGGGCAAGGTAAGGAAAAAACTGTTTTTT
-	TRBV7-2	-	TRBJ1-5	CASSLLPGNQPQHF	TGTGCCAGCAGCTTATTGCCGGGTAATCAGCCCCAGCATTTT
-	TRBV28	-	TRBJ1-2	CASSFGQYGYTF	TGTGCCAGCAGTTTCGGACAGTATGGCTACACCTTC
-	TRBV30	-	TRBJ2-3	CAWSVGQRTDTQYF	TGTGCCTGGAGTGTGGGACAACGCACAGATACGCAGTATTTT
-	TRBV5-7	TRBD1	TRBJ2-5	CASSLEGAQETQYF	TGTGCCAGCAGCTTGGAGGGGGCGCAGGAGACCCAGTACTTC
-	TRBV14	-	TRBJ2-6	CASSLAGANVLTF	TGTGCCAGCAGCCTGGCTGGGGCCAACGTCCTGACTTTC
-	TRBV7-3	-	TRBJ1-2	CASSPRGRVMNGYTF	TGTGCCAGCAGCCCCCGGGGCAGGGTTATGAATGGCTACACCTTC
few	TRBV2	-	TRBJ1-5	CASSAQGTNNQPQHF	TGTGCCAGCAGTGCACAGGGAACTAACAATCAGCCCCAGCATTTT
-	TRBV2	-	TRBJ2-5	CASSDPLGETQYF	TGTGCCAGCAGTGATCCTCTGGGGGAGACCCAGTACTTC
-	TRBV27	TRBD1	TRBJ1-1	CASWTGGPRNTEAFF	TGTGCCAGCTGGACAGGGGGCCCGAGGAACACTGAAGCTTTCTTT
-	TRBV13	TRBD1	TRBJ2-7	CASSLGSQGAYSYEQYF	TGTGCCAGCAGCCTCGGATCCCAGGGGGCCTACTCCTACGAGCAGTACTTC
few	TRBV27	TRBD1	TRBJ1-5	CASSLYRGVGQPQHF	TGTGCCAGCAGTTTATACAGGGGAGTTGGTCAGCCCCAGCATTTT
-	TRBV28	-	TRBJ2-2	CAIRGAGNTGELFF	TGTGCCATAAGGGGGGCAGGGAACACCGGGGAGCTGTTTTTT
-	TRBV19	TRBD1	TRBJ2-3	CASSPGRGRGTDTQYF	TGTGCCAGTAGTCCGGGAAGGGGGCGAGGAACAGATACGCAGTATTTT
once	TRBV30	-	TRBJ1-5	CAWSPDSVNQPQHF	TGTGCCTGGAGTCCAGACAGCGTCAATCAGCCCCAGCATTTT
few	TRBV16	TRBD1	TRBJ1-5	CASSQSDRGLGPQHF	TGTGCCAGCAGCCAATCGGATAGGGGGCTGGGTCCCCAGCATTTT
-	TRBV4-3	TRBD2	TRBJ2-1	CASSQDRGILAGGEQFF	TGCGCCAGCAGCCAAGATAGGGGTATTCTAGCGGGAGGAGAGCAGTTCTTC
once	TRBV12-1	-	TRBJ2-3	CASSRTDTQYF	TGTGCCAGCAGCCGAACAGATACGCAGTATTTT
-	TRBV6-6	-	TRBJ1-6	CASSTSDSNSPLHF	TGTGCCAGCAGTACCTCGGACAGTAATTCACCCCTCCACTTT
-	TRBV27	-	TRBJ2-3	CASSLSVTDTQYF	TGTGCCAGCAGTTTATCCGTAACAGATACGCAGTATTTT
few	TRBV15	TRBD2	TRBJ2-1	CATSLPRGTSGTNEQFF	TGTGCCACCAGCCTTCCCAGAGGGACTAGCGGTACAAATGAGCAGTTCTTC
-	TRBV28	TRBD1	TRBJ1-4	CASTVGQGREKLFF	TGTGCCAGCACCGTTGGACAGGGGAGGGAAAAACTGTTTTTT
few	TRBV29-1	-	TRBJ2-1	CSVGARGSNEQFF	TGCAGCGTTGGTGCCCGAGGTAGCAATGAGCAGTTCTTC
-	TRBV6-5	-	TRBJ2-4	CASQEGTKNIQYF	TGTGCCAGCCAGGAGGGGACCAAAAACATTCAGTACTTC
-	TRBV7-2	-	TRBJ1-3	CASSLGQTGNTIYF	TGTGCCAGCAGCTTAGGACAAACTGGAAACACCATATATTTT
-	TRBV6-5	-	TRBJ2-4	CASSYEGNIQYF	TGTGCCAGCAGTTACGAAGGGAACATTCAGTACTTC
-	TRBV6-5	TRBD2	TRBJ2-5	CASGRDPGQTQYF	TGTGCCAGCGGGAGGGACCCCGGACAGACCCAGTACTTC
-	TRBV6-5	-	TRBJ2-1	CASSAGSYNEQFF	TGTGCCAGCAGTGCGGGATCTTACAATGAGCAGTTCTTC
once	TRBV6-4	-	TRBJ1-1	CASSASPGNTEAFF	TGTGCCAGCAGTGCATCCCCTGGGAACACTGAAGCTTTCTTT
-	TRBV5-1	TRBD1	TRBJ1-2	CASSSLTGTGVGYTF	TGCGCCAGCAGCTCACTTACCGGGACAGGGGTAGGCTACACCTTC
-	TRBV5-1	-	TRBJ1-3	CASSQGYSGNTIYF	TGCGCCAGCAGCCAGGGTTACAGTGGAAACACCATATATTTT
-	TRBV29-1	-	TRBJ1-3	CSVGEAPGNTIYF	TGCAGCGTTGGGGAAGCGCCTGGAAACACCATATATTTT
-	TRBV11-2	-	TRBJ2-7	CASRVNLGESYEQYF	TGTGCCAGCAGAGTAAACCTCGGGGAATCCTACGAGCAGTACTTC
few	TRBV2	-	TRBJ2-7	CASSAGRGEQYF	TGTGCCAGCAGTGCCGGAAGGGGCGAGCAGTACTTC
-	TRBV6-1	-	TRBJ2-7	CASSEGHGYEQYF	TGTGCCAGCAGTGAGGGACACGGGTACGAGCAGTACTTC
few	TRBV7-9	-	TRBJ1-4	CASSDDNEKLFF	TGTGCCAGCAGCGACGATAATGAAAAACTGTTTTTT
-	TRBV7-2	TRBD2	TRBJ2-7	CASSLGLAGAYEQYF	TGTGCCAGCAGCTTAGGGCTAGCGGGCGCCTACGAGCAGTACTTC
few	TRBV30	-	TRBJ1-2	CAWSVRPRDYGYTF	TGTGCCTGGAGTGTAAGGCCCAGGGACTATGGCTACACCTTC
once	TRBV7-2	-	TRBJ2-6	CASSLGVSGANVLTF	TGTGCCAGCAGCCTCGGGGTTTCTGGGGCCAACGTCCTGACTTTC
-	TRBV6-6	-	TRBJ1-2	CASSYSDSTNNYGYTF	TGTGCCAGCAGTTACTCGGACAGCACTAATAACTATGGCTACACCTTC
-	TRBV7-9	-	TRBJ2-5	CASTDRETQYF	TGTGCCAGCACCGATCGAGAGACCCAGTACTTC
once	TRBV6-6	-	TRBJ1-4	CASSQLGESEKLFF	TGTGCCAGCAGTCAGCTGGGGGAAAGTGAAAAACTGTTTTTT